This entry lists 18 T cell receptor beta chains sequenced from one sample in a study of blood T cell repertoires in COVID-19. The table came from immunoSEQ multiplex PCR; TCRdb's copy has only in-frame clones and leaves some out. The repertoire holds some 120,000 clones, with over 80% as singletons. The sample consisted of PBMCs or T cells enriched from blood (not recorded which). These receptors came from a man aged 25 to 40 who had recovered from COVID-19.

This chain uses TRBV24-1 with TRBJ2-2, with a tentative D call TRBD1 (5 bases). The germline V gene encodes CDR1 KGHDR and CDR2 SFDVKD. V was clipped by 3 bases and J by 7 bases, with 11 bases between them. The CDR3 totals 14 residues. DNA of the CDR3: TGTGCCACCAGTGATGTAGGGGCCGGCGGGGAGCTGTTTTTT. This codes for CATSDVGAGGELFF.

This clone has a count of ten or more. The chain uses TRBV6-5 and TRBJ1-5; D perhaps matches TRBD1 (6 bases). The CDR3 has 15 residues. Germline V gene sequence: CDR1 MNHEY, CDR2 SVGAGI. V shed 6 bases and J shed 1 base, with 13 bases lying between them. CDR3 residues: CASRMGHLSNQPQHF. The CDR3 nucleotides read TGTGCCAGCAGGATGGGACACTTAAGCAATCAGCCCCAGCATTTT.

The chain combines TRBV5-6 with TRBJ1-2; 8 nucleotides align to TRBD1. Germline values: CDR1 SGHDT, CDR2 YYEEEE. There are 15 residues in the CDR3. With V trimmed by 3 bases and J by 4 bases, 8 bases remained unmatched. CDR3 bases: TGTGCCAGCAGCTCCCCGACAGGGGAAAGCTATGGCTACACCTTC. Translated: CASSSPTGESYGYTF.

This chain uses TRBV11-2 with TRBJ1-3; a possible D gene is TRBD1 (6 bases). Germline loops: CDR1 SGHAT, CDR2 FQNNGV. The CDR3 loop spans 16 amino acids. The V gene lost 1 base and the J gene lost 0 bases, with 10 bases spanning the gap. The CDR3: CASSLVRTDSGNTIYF. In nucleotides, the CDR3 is TGTGCCAGCAGCTTAGTACGGACAGACTCTGGAAACACCATATATTTT.

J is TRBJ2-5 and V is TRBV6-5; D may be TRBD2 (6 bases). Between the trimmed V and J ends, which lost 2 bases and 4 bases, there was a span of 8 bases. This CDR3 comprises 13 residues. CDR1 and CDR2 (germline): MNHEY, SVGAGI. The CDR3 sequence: CASSYLGGETQYF. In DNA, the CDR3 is TGTGCCAGCAGTTACCTGGGGGGAGAGACCCAGTACTTC.

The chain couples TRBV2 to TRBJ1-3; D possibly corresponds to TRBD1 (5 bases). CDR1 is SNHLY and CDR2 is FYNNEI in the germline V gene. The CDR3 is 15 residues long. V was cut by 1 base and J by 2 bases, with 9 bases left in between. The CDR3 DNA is TGTGCCAGCAGTGAAGTAGGGGCTCCTGGAAACACCATATATTTT. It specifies CASSEVGAPGNTIYF.

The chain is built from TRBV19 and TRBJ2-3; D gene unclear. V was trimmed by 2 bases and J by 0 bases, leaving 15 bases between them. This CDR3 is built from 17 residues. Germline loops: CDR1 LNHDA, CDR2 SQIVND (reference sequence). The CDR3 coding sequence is TGTGCCAGTAGTATAAACAGCATAACCACTAGCACAGATACGCAGTATTTT. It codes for CASSINSITTSTDTQYF.

This CDR3 reads CASSPTTGLSGNTIYF. CDR3 coding DNA: TGTGCCAGCAGTCCCACGACAGGGCTCTCTGGAAACACCATATATTTT. V and J are TRBV28 and TRBJ1-3; 7 bases line up with TRBD1. Per germline, CDR1 MDHEN and CDR2 SYDVKM. The CDR3 extends over 16 amino acids. The V and J ends lost 5 bases and 0 bases, in that order; junction bases with no gene match: 7.

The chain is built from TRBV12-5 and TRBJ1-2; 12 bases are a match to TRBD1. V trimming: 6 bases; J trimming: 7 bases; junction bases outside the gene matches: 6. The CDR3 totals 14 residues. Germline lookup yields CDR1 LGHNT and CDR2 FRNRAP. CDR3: CASGPGQGAGGYTF. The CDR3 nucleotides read TGTGCTAGTGGCCCGGGACAGGGGGCAGGTGGCTACACCTTC.

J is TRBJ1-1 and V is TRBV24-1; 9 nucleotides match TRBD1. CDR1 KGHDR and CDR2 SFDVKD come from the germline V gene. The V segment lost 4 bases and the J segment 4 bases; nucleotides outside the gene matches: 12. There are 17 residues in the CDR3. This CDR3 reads CATSDRRDRERSTEAFF. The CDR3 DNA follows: TGTGCCACCAGTGACCGTCGGGACAGGGAGAGGAGCACTGAAGCTTTCTTT.

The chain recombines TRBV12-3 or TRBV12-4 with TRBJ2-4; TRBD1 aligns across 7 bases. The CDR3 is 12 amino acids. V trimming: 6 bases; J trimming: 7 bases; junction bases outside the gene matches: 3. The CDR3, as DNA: TGTGCCAGCAGATCACAGGGGAACATTCAGTACTTC. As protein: CASRSQGNIQYF.

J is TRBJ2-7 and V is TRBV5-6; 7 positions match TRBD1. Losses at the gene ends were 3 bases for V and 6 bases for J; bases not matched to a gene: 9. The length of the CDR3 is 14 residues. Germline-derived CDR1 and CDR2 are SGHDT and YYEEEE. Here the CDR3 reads CASSSTGVWGEQYV. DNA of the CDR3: TGTGCCAGCAGCTCCACAGGGGTTTGGGGCGAGCAGTACGTC.

CDR3 region: CAGDTGTGRNGAEAFF. The CDR3 nucleotides are TGTGCCGGCGACACGGGGACAGGGAGGAATGGGGCTGAAGCTTTCTTT. This rearrangement joins TRBV2 to TRBJ1-1; 9 nucleotides line up with TRBD1. The CDR3 runs 16 residues. In germline, CDR1 is SNHLY, CDR2 FYNNEI. Trimming at V came to 11 bases and at J to 6 bases, leaving 19 bases not matched to a gene.

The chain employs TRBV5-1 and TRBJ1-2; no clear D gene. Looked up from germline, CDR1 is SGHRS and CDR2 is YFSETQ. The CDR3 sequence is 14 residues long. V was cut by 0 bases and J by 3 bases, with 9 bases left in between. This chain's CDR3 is CASSLDHGDYGYTF. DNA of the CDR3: TGCGCCAGCAGCTTGGATCACGGAGACTATGGCTACACCTTC.

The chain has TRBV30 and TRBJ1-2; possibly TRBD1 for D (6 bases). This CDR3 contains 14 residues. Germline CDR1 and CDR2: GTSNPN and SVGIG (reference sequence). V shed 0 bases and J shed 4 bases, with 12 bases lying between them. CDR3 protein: CAWSVRGGTYGYTF. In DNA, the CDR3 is TGTGCCTGGAGTGTAAGAGGGGGTACCTATGGCTACACCTTC.

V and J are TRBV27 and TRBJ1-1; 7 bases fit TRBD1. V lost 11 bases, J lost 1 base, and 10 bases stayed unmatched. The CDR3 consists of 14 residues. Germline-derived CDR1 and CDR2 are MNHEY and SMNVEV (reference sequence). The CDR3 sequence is CAVKGTAGNTEAFF. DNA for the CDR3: TGTGCCGTAAAAGGGACAGCCGGGAACACTGAAGCTTTCTTT.

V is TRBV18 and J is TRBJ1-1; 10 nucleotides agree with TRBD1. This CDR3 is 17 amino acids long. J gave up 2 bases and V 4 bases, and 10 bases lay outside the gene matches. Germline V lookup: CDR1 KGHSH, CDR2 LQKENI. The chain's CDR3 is CASSQDRGPLQNTEAFF. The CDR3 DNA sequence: TGTGCCAGCTCACAAGACAGGGGGCCGTTACAAAACACTGAAGCTTTCTTT.

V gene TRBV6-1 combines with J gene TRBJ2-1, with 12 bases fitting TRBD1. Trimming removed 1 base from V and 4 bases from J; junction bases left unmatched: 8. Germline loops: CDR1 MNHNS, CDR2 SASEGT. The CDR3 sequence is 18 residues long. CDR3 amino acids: CASSEVGTGGIGYNEQFF. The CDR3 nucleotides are TGTGCCAGCAGTGAAGTCGGGACAGGGGGCATTGGGTACAATGAGCAGTTCTTC.